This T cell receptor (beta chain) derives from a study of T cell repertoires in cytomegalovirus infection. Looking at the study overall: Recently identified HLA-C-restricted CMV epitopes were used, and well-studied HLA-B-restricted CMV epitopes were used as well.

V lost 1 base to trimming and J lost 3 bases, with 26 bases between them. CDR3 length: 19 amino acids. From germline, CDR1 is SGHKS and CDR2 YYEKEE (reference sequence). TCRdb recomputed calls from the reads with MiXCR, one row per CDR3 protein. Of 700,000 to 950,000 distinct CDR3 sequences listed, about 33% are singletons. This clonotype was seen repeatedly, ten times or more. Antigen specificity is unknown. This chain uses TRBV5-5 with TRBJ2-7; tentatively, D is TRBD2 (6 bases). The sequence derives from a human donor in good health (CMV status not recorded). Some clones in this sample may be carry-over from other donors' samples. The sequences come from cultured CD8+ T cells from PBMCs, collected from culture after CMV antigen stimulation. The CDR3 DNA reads TGTGCCAGCAGCTTGTCCGGGCCAAGGAGGCTAGCGACTTTCTACGAGCAGTACGTC. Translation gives CASSLSGPRRLATFYEQYV.